What follows are 27 T cell receptor beta chains derived from one specimen sequenced in a study of T cell responses to AZD1222 COVID-19 vaccine. TCRdb's copy holds only in-frame clones and misses some; the assay was immunoSEQ multiplex PCR. The profile shows about 130,000 clones, approximately 91% of them singletons. The starting material was peripheral blood, obtained 28 days after the second AZD1222 dose. All receptors derive from an adult who received the AZD1222 COVID-19 vaccine.

The chain uses TRBV18 and TRBJ1-1; D not certain. The CDR3 extends over 14 amino acids. Germline V gene sequence: CDR1 KGHSH, CDR2 LQKENI. V was clipped by 2 bases and J by 5 bases, with 12 bases between them. CDR3 coding DNA: TGTGCCAGCTCACCAACGTCCGGGTGGACTGAAGCTTTCTTT. It encodes CASSPTSGWTEAFF.

This clone appeared a few times. The chain joins TRBV15 to TRBJ2-1; D gene ambiguous. V lost 1 base and J 0 bases, leaving 4 bases between the germline ends. CDR1 LNHNV and CDR2 YYDKDF come from the germline V gene (reference sequence). This CDR3 has 14 residues. The chain's CDR3 is CATSRGSSYNEQFF. The DNA of the CDR3 is TGTGCCACCAGCAGAGGGAGCTCCTACAATGAGCAGTTCTTC.

The chain is built from TRBV5-1 and TRBJ2-6; 11 bases agree with TRBD1. After removal of 0 bases from V and 4 bases from J, the junction contained 12 bases not matched to a gene. CDR1 SGHRS and CDR2 YFSETQ come from the germline V gene. The CDR3 sequence is 20 residues long. The CDR3 nucleotides are TGCGCCAGCAGCTTGGCCGGGGGACAGGGGGTGTCCATCGGGGCCAACGTCCTGACTTTC. It specifies CASSLAGGQGVSIGANVLTF.

The chain carries TRBV5-1 and TRBJ2-7, with D perhaps TRBD2 (5 bases). Trimming removed 3 bases at V and 2 bases at J, with 12 bases between. The CDR3 has 14 residues. Per germline, CDR1 SGHRS and CDR2 YFSETQ. Here the CDR3 reads CASSSVARAYEQYF. In nucleotides, the CDR3 is TGCGCCAGCAGCTCAGTAGCGAGGGCCTACGAGCAGTACTTC.

The genes are TRBV2 and TRBJ2-7; no clear D. CDR3 size: 14 residues. The germline V gene has CDR1 SNHLY and CDR2 FYNNEI. V shed 2 bases and J shed 4 bases, with 12 bases lying between them. CDR3 DNA: TGTGCCAGCAGTGAATTGGGCAGTTCTTACGAGCAGTACTTC. This sequence encodes CASSELGSSYEQYF.

This CDR3 is CASSLGRATDTQYF. Written as DNA, the CDR3 is TGCGCCAGCAGCTTAGGGAGGGCGACAGATACGCAGTATTTT. The V call is TRBV5-1, the J call TRBJ2-3, with 7 bases matching TRBD2. The CDR3 runs to 14 residues. CDR1 SGHRS and CDR2 YFSETQ come from the germline V gene. V was pared by 2 bases and J by 3 bases, with 3 bases of the junction left unmatched.

V gene TRBV21-1 combines with J gene TRBJ2-7; the table's D call, TRBD1, has no DNA check behind it. TRBV21-1 constitutes a pseudogene. CDR3 length equals 21 residues. The CDR3 reads CASSKKGWDRGRLPISYEQYF. The CDR3 nucleotides read TGTGCCAGCAGCAAAAAAGGGTGGGACAGGGGACGTTTGCCAATCTCCTACGAGCAGTACTTC.

The V gene is TRBV11-2, the J gene TRBJ2-7; 7 bases are a match to TRBD2. Trimming took 0 bases from V and 6 from J; bases not matched to a gene: 5. The germline V gene has CDR1 SGHAT and CDR2 FQNNGV. The CDR3 has 14 residues. The CDR3 bases are TGTGCCAGCAGCTTAGAGGCGGGAGCGGGCGAGCAGTACTTC. Translated, it gives CASSLEAGAGEQYF.

The V call is TRBV19, the J call TRBJ2-3, with 14 bases that match TRBD2. From germline, CDR1 is LNHDA and CDR2 SQIVND (reference sequence). This CDR3 region has 14 residues. With V trimmed by 6 bases and J by 4 bases, 0 bases remained unmatched. The CDR3 spells CASRGLAGADTQYF. The CDR3 nucleotides read TGTGCCAGTAGGGGACTAGCGGGGGCAGATACGCAGTATTTT.

V and J are TRBV29-1 and TRBJ2-7; possibly TRBD1 or TRBD2 for D (7 bases each). V was cut by 0 bases and J by 7 bases, with 16 bases left in between. Looked up from germline, CDR1 is SQVTM and CDR2 is ANQGSEA. The CDR3 contains 14 residues. CDR3 protein: CSVEEKSRGGEQYF. Written as DNA, the CDR3 is TGCAGCGTTGAAGAGAAAAGCAGGGGGGGAGAGCAGTACTTC.

The chain has TRBV5-1 and TRBJ1-2, with D possibly being TRBD1 (5 bases). The CDR3 has 14 amino acids. The V end was cut by 4 bases, the J end by 4 bases, with 14 bases between. Germline-derived CDR1 and CDR2 are SGHRS and YFSETQ. For the CDR3, the DNA is TGCGCCAGCAGCCCACGGGGGTACCTCTATGGCTACACCTTC. The encoded protein is CASSPRGYLYGYTF. The complete variable domain, with remaining parts taken from reference TRBV5-1 and TRBJ1-2, reads KAGVTQTPRYLIKTRGQQVTLSCSPISGHRSVSWYQQTPGQGLQFLFEYFSETQRNKGNFPGRFSGRQFSNSRSEMNVSTLELGDSALYLCASSPRGYLYGYTFGSGTRLTVV.

V is TRBV27 and J is TRBJ2-5; TRBD1 matches at 11 bases. V shed 2 bases, J shed 1 base, and the junction held 0 bases outside the gene matches. CDR3 length: 15 residues. Germline CDR1 and CDR2: MNHEY and SMNVEV (reference sequence). The CDR3 DNA reads as TGTGCCAGCAGTTTAGGGACAGGGGGCCAAGAGACCCAGTACTTC. It is translated as CASSLGTGGQETQYF.

The chain uses TRBV7-6 and TRBJ2-2; D may be TRBD1 (5 bases). Germline lookup yields CDR1 SGHVS and CDR2 FNYEAQ. The CDR3 sequence is 15 residues long. V dropped 3 bases and J dropped 2 bases, with 10 bases sitting between them. The CDR3 is CASSLIQANTGELFF. The CDR3 DNA is TGTGCCAGCAGCTTGATACAGGCCAACACCGGGGAGCTGTTTTTT.

Comment on this clone: Its ends do not fully match the called genes, so a read error is possible. The chain is built from TRBV7-9 and TRBJ2-3; D may be TRBD1 or TRBD2 (5 bases each). CDR1 and CDR2 from the germline V gene are SEHNR and FQNEAQ (reference sequence). The CDR3 totals 11 residues. CDR3 nucleotides: TGCGGGACCTCGTTCACAGATACGCAGTATTTT. Its translation: CGTSFTDTQYF.

This clone was observed once. One junction end does not reproduce the germline sequence, and a read error may be involved. The genes are TRBV7-7 and TRBJ1-1; D ambiguous. The CDR3 has 13 amino acids. Per germline, CDR1 SSHAT and CDR2 FNYEAQ (reference sequence). This CDR3 reads CASSPSENTEAFF. The CDR3 DNA reads TGTGCTAGCAGCCCCTCGGAGAACACTGAAGCTTTCTTT.

The V call is TRBV3-1 (or the pseudogene TRBV3-2), the J call TRBJ1-6, with 7 bases aligning to TRBD1. Germline CDR1 reads LGHDT; CDR2 reads YNNKEL (reference sequence). J lost 9 bases, V lost 3 bases, and 8 bases had no gene match. The CDR3 is made up of 15 amino acids. CDR3 DNA sequence: TGTGCCAGCAGCCACCTGGACAGGCTCGGTTCACCCCTCCACTTT. Protein sequence: CASSHLDRLGSPLHF.

The chain uses TRBV3-1 (or the pseudogene TRBV3-2) and TRBJ1-6, with no clear D. This CDR3 has 14 amino acids. V was trimmed by 6 bases and J by 7 bases, leaving 13 bases between them. Germline CDR1 reads LGHDT; CDR2 reads YNNKEL (reference sequence). The DNA for the CDR3 is TGTGCCAGCAGGTCGGGAGGGTTGAATTCACCCCTCCACTTT. It yields the protein CASRSGGLNSPLHF.

J is TRBJ2-7 and V is TRBV6-5; D remains unclear. V shed 5 bases and J shed 7 bases, with 15 bases lying between them. The CDR3 loop spans 13 amino acids. Germline V gene sequence: CDR1 MNHEY, CDR2 SVGAGI. CDR3 sequence reads: CASSRGRAGEQYF. The CDR3 DNA reads as TGTGCCAGCAGTCGAGGACGGGCTGGAGAGCAGTACTTC.

The V and J genes are TRBV18 and TRBJ1-2, with 8 positions matching TRBD1. This CDR3 contains 17 residues. The J segment lost 4 bases and the V segment lost 3 bases, leaving 13 bases of the junction unmatched. CDR1 is KGHSH and CDR2 is LQKENI in the germline V gene. CDR3 residues: CASSPLDTDRVGYGYTF. The CDR3 bases are TGTGCCAGCTCACCTCTAGATACGGACAGGGTGGGCTATGGCTACACCTTC.

The chain has TRBV5-6 and TRBJ2-3, with a tentative D call TRBD2 (5 bases). The V gene lost 1 base and the J gene lost 0 bases, with 6 bases spanning the gap. Looked up from germline, CDR1 is SGHDT and CDR2 is YYEEEE. The CDR3 sequence is 14 residues long. The CDR3 protein is CASSLPGSTDTQYF. As DNA, the CDR3 is TGTGCCAGCAGCTTGCCGGGAAGCACAGATACGCAGTATTTT.

The chain joins TRBV19 to TRBJ2-3; D is ambiguous. V dropped 3 bases and J dropped 4 bases, with 8 bases sitting between them. Germline CDR1 is LNHDA and CDR2 is SQIVND (reference sequence). There are 13 residues in the CDR3. The CDR3 DNA is TGTGCCAGTAGTATCATCGTACCAGATACGCAGTATTTT. It is translated as CASSIIVPDTQYF. Using reference TRBV19 and TRBJ2-3 for the parts outside the CDR3, the full variable domain is DGGITQSPKYLFRKEGQNVTLSCEQNLNHDAMYWYRQDPGQGLRLIYYSQIVNDFQKGDIAEGYSVSREKKESFPLTVTSAQKNPTAFYLCASSIIVPDTQYFGPGTRLTVL.

V gene TRBV5-4 combines with J gene TRBJ2-7; maybe TRBD2 (5 bases). Trimming removed 0 bases from V and 8 bases from J, with 6 bases in between. The CDR3 extends over 11 amino acids. Germline V CDR1 and CDR2: SGHNT, YYREEE (reference sequence). The CDR3 is CASSLVGKQYF. The CDR3 DNA reads TGTGCCAGCAGCTTGGTCGGGAAGCAGTACTTC.

The chain joins TRBV28 to TRBJ1-5, with D unresolved. Germline V gives CDR1 MDHEN, CDR2 SYDVKM. CDR3 length equals 15 residues. V was clipped by 3 bases and J by 6 bases, with 15 bases between them. DNA for the CDR3: TGTGCCAGCAGTTTGGGCCACCTAGAGGGTCAGCCCCAGCATTTT. Its protein product is CASSLGHLEGQPQHF.

The chain uses TRBV11-1 and TRBJ2-1; 9 nucleotides match TRBD2. The CDR3 sequence is 16 residues long. V shed 4 bases and J 7 bases; nucleotides not matched to a gene: 11. Germline V lookup: CDR1 SGHAT, CDR2 FQDESV (reference sequence). The CDR3 DNA is TGTGCCAGCAGCTCCCCAATGGGACTAGCACGAAATGAGCAGTTCTTC. Residues: CASSSPMGLARNEQFF.

The CDR3 coding sequence is TGTGCCAGCAGTGAAATAGCGGGAGCTCAAGAGACCCAGTACTTC. Its protein is CASSEIAGAQETQYF. The chain has TRBV6-1 and TRBJ2-5, with 9 bases identical to TRBD2. The germline gives CDR1 MNHNS, CDR2 SASEGT. There are 15 residues in the CDR3. J gave up 2 bases and V 2 bases, and 3 bases lay outside the gene matches.

Worth noting for this clone: The sample contains more than one DNA sequence encoding this CDR3. The chain couples TRBV6-1 to TRBJ1-1; D gene ambiguous. V lost 2 bases and J 1 base, leaving 5 bases between the germline ends. Germline CDR1 reads MNHNS; CDR2 reads SASEGT. The CDR3 has 13 amino acids. The CDR3 nucleotides are TGTGCCAGCAGTGAATCCAGGAACACTGAAGCTTTCTTT. It specifies CASSESRNTEAFF.

This clone appeared a few times. The chain uses TRBV5-1 and TRBJ1-1; D ambiguous. Germline V gives CDR1 SGHRS, CDR2 YFSETQ. CDR3 size: 16 residues. V lost 0 bases and J lost 1, with 13 bases in between. The CDR3 loop reads CASSLGRSLGNTEAFF. CDR3 nucleotide sequence: TGCGCCAGCAGCTTGGGACGGAGTTTGGGGAACACTGAAGCTTTCTTT.